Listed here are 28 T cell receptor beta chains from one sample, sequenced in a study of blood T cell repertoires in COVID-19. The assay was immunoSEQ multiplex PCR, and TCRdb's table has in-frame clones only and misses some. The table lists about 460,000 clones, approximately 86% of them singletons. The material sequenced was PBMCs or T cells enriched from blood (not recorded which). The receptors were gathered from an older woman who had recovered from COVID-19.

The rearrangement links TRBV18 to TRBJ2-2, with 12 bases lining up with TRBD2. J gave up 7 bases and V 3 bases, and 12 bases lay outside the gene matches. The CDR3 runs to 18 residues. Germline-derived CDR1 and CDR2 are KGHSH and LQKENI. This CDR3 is CASSPPSGGGILDGELFF. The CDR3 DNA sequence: TGTGCCAGCTCACCCCCTAGCGGGGGGGGCATTTTGGACGGGGAGCTGTTTTTT.

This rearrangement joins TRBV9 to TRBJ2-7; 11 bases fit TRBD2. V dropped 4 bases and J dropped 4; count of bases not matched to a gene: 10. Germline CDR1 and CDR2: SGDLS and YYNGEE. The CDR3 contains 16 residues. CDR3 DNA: TGTGCCAGCAGCTCACCCCTAGCGGGGGGACGTTACGAGCAGTACTTC. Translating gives CASSSPLAGGRYEQYF.

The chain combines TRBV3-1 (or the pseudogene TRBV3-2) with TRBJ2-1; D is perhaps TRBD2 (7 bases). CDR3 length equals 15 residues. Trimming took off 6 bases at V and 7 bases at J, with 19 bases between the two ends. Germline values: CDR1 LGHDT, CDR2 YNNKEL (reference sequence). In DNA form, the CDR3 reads TGTGCCAGCAGGTTCGGCGGGGGCGGGCGGAATGAGCAGTTCTTC. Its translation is CASRFGGGGRNEQFF.

CDR3 nucleotide sequence: TGTGCCAGCAGCCAGGAAGTTGGGCTAAGAAACACCATATATTTT. Amino acid sequence: CASSQEVGLRNTIYF. This chain connects TRBV3-1 (or the pseudogene TRBV3-2) to TRBJ1-3; no clear D gene. The germline V gene has CDR1 LGHDT and CDR2 YNNKEL (reference sequence). Deletions cut 3 bases from V and 5 bases from J, with 14 bases between. The CDR3 extends over 15 amino acids.

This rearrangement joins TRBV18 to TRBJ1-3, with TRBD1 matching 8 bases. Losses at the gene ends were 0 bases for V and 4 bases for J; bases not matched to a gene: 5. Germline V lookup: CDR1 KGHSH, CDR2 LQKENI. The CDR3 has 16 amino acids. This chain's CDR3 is CASSPPGQANGNTIYF. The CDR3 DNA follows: TGTGCCAGCTCACCACCGGGACAGGCAAACGGAAACACCATATATTTT.

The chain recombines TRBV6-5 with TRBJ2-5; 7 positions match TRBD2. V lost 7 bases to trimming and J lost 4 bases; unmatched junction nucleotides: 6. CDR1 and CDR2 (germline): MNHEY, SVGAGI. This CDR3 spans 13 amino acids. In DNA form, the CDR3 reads TGTGCCAGCATTGGGGGAGGGAGAGAGACCCAGTACTTC. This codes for CASIGGGRETQYF.

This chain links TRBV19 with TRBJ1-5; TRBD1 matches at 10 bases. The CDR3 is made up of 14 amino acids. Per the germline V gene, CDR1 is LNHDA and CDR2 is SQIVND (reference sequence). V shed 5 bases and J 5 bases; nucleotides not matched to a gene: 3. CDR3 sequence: CASSVTGGDQPQHF. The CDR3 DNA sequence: TGTGCCAGTAGTGTGACAGGGGGCGATCAGCCCCAGCATTTT.

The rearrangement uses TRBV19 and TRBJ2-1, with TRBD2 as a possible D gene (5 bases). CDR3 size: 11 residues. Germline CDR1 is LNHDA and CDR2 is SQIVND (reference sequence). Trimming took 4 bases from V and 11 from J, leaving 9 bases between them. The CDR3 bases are TGTGCCAGTAGTAACAGCGGAAAGCAGTTCTTC. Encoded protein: CASSNSGKQFF.

The CDR3 here is CASSLEQGVGNQPQHF. In DNA form, the CDR3 reads TGTGCCAGCAGCTTGGAACAGGGAGTGGGCAATCAGCCCCAGCATTTT. The chain uses TRBV5-8 and TRBJ1-5; TRBD1 is a possible D gene (6 bases). The ends were cut back, 0 bases at V and 2 bases at J, with 12 bases in the middle. CDR3 length: 16 residues. In germline, CDR1 is SGHTS, CDR2 YDEGEE.

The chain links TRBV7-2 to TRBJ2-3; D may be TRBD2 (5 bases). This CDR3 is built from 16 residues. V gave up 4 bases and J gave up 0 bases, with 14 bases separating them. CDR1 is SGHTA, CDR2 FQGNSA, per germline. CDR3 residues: CASSSRLAPSTDTQYF. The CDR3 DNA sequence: TGTGCCAGCAGCTCTCGCCTAGCTCCTAGCACAGATACGCAGTATTTT.

The CDR3 nucleotides are TGTGCCATCAGTGCGGGACAGCTTGACAATGAGCAGTTCTTC. This sequence encodes CAISAGQLDNEQFF. V is TRBV10-3 and J is TRBJ2-1; 7 bases are shared with TRBD1. CDR3 length equals 14 residues. V was clipped by 4 bases and J by 5 bases; unmatched bases: 5. In germline, CDR1 is ENHRY, CDR2 SYGVKD.

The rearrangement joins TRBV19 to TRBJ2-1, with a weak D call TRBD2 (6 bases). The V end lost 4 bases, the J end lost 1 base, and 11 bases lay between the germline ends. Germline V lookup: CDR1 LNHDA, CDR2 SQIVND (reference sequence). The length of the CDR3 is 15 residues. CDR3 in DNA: TGTGCCAGTAGTACAAGGGACTTATCCTACAATGAGCAGTTCTTC. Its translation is CASSTRDLSYNEQFF. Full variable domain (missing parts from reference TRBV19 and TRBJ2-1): DGGITQSPKYLFRKEGQNVTLSCEQNLNHDAMYWYRQDPGQGLRLIYYSQIVNDFQKGDIAEGYSVSREKKESFPLTVTSAQKNPTAFYLCASSTRDLSYNEQFFGPGTRLTVL.

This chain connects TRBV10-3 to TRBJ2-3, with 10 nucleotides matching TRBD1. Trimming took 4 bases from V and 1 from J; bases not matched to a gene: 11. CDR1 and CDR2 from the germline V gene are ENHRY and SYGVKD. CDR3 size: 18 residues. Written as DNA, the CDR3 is TGTGCCATCAGTGTCCTCTTCCGGGACAGGGGAGGCACAGATACGCAGTATTTT. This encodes CAISVLFRDRGGTDTQYF.

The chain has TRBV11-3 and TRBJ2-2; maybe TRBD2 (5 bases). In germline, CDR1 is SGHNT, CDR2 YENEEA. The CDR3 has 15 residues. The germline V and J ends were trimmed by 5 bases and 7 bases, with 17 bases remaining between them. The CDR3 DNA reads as TGTGCCAGCAGCCCCGGGGTCCATCACGGCGGGGAGCTGTTTTTT. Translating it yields CASSPGVHHGGELFF.

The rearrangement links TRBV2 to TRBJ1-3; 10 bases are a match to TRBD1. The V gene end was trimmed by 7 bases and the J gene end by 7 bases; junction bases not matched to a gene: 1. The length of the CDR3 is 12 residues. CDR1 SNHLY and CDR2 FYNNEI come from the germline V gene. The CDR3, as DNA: TGTGCCAGCAAGGACAGGGGGAACACCATATATTTT. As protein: CASKDRGNTIYF.

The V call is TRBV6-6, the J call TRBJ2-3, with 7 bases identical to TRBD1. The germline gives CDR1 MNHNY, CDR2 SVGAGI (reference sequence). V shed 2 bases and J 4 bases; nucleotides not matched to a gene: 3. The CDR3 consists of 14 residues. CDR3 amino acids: CASSYGDSPDTQYF. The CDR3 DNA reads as TGTGCCAGCAGTTACGGGGACAGCCCAGATACGCAGTATTTT.

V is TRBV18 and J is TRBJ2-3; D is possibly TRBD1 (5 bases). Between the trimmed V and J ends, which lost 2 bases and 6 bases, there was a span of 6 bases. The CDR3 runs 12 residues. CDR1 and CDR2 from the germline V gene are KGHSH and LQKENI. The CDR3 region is CASSPGADTQYF. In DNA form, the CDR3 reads TGTGCCAGCTCACCAGGGGCGGATACGCAGTATTTT.

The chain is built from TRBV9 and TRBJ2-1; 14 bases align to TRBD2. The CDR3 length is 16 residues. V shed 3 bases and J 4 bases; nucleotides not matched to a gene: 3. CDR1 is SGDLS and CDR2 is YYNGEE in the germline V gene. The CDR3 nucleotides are TGTGCCAGCAGCGCGGGGACTAGCGGGGGATACAATGAGCAGTTCTTC. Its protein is CASSAGTSGGYNEQFF.

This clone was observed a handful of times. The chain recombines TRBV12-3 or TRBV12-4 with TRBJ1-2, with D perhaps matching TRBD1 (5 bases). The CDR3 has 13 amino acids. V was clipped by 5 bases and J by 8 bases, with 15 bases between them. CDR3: CASSPGTTMGYTF. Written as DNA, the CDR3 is TGTGCCAGCAGTCCGGGGACTACTATGGGCTACACCTTC.

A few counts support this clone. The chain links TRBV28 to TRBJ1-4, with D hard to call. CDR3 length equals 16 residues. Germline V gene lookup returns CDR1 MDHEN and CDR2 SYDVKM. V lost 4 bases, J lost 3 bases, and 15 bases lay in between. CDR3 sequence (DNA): TGTGCCAGCAGTTCACGACGACACCGACCTAATGAAAAACTGTTTTTT. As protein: CASSSRRHRPNEKLFF.

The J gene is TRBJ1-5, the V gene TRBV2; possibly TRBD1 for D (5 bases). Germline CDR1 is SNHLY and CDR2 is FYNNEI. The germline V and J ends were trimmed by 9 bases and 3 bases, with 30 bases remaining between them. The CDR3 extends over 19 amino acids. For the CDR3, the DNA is TGTGCCAGTGCCGGTGGTCGCACAGTCCAGGGCTCAATCAATCAGCCCCAGCATTTT. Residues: CASAGGRTVQGSINQPQHF.

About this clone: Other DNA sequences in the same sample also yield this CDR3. The CDR3 loop is CASSLRGNTGELFF. In nucleotides, the CDR3 is TGTGCCAGCAGCCTGCGGGGGAACACCGGGGAGCTGTTTTTT. The J gene is TRBJ2-2, the V gene TRBV11-2, with a weak D call TRBD2 (6 bases). The CDR3 sequence is 14 residues long. Trimming took 5 bases from V and 1 from J, leaving 8 bases between them. Germline V CDR1 and CDR2: SGHAT, FQNNGV. Together with reference TRBV11-2 and TRBJ2-2, the CDR3 gives the full variable domain: EAGVAQSPRYKIIEKRQSVAFWCNPISGHATLYWYQQILGQGPKLLIQFQNNGVVDDSQLPKDRFSAERLKGVDSTLKIQPAKLEDSAVYLCASSLRGNTGELFFGEGSRLTVL.

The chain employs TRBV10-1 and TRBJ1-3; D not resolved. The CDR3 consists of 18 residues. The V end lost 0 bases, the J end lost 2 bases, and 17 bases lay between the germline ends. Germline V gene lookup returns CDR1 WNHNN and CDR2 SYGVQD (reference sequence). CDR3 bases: TGCGCCAGCAGTGAGTCGGCGGGATTCGGGGTTCCTGGAAACACCATATATTTT. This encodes CASSESAGFGVPGNTIYF.

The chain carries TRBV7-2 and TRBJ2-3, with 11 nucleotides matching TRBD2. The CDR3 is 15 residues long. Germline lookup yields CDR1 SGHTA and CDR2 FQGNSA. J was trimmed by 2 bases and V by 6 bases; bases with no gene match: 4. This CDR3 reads CASRPSGGLTDTQYF. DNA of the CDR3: TGTGCCAGCAGGCCTAGCGGGGGGCTCACAGATACGCAGTATTTT.

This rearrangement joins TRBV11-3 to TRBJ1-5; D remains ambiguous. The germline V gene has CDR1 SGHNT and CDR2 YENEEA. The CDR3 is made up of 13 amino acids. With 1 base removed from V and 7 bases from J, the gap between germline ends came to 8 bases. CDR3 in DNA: TGTGCCAGCAGCTTAGGGGCCGCGCAGCCCCAGCATTTT. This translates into CASSLGAAQPQHF.

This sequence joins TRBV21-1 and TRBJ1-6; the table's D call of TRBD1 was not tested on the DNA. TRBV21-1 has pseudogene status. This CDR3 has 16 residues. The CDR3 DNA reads TGTGCCAGCAGCAAAGAAGATAGGACAGAAAATTCACCCCTCCACTTT. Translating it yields CASSKEDRTENSPLHF.

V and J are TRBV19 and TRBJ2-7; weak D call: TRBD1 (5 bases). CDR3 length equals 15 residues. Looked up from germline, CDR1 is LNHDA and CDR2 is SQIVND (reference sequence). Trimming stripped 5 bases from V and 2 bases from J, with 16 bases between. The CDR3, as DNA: TGTGCCAGTAGTTTTGAGGCCAGGGTCGCCTACGAGCAGTACTTC. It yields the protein CASSFEARVAYEQYF.

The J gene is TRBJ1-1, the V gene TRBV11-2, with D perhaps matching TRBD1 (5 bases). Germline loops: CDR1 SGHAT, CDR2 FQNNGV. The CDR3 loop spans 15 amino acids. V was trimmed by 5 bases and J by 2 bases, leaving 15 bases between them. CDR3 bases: TGTGCCAGCAGCGTTAGAAACAGGCAAAACACTGAAGCTTTCTTT. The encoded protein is CASSVRNRQNTEAFF.